The 16 T cell receptor beta chains listed next were all sequenced from one sample in a study of graft-versus-host responses after intestinal transplantation. The method was immunoSEQ multiplex PCR; TCRdb's version includes in-frame clones alone and lacks a portion of them. Of approximately 68,000 clones listed, 85% to 90% are singletons. These TCRs' antigens remain unknown. Sequences were derived from unstimulated CD8+ T cells sorted from spleen or lymph node cells, sampled before transplant. The receptor source for this set is a human donor who was the organ donor for an intestinal transplant.

The count of this clone is one. The CDR3 sequence: CASSGYIRLATQFF. The DNA of the CDR3 is TGTGCCAGCAGTGGCTATATACGACTAGCAACACAGTTCTTC. The rearrangement links TRBV2 to TRBJ2-1, with 7 bases aligning to TRBD2. Trimming took 4 bases from V and 13 from J; bases not matched to a gene: 13. The CDR3 covers 14 residues. Germline V CDR1 and CDR2: SNHLY, FYNNEI.

The chain has TRBV4-1 and TRBJ1-6; TRBD1 is a possible D gene (5 bases). Germline V gives CDR1 MGHRA, CDR2 YSYEKL. V was clipped by 3 bases and J by 3 bases, with 18 bases between them. The CDR3 sequence is 18 residues long. The CDR3 here is CASSHNRGGVGYNSPLHF. CDR3 DNA sequence: TGCGCCAGCAGCCATAACCGGGGCGGGGTAGGCTATAATTCACCCCTCCACTTT.

The J gene is TRBJ2-6, the V gene TRBV5-1; TRBD2 matches 13 bases. CDR3 size: 20 residues. Germline values: CDR1 SGHRS, CDR2 YFSETQ. Trimming removed 4 bases from V and 0 bases from J; junction bases left unmatched: 10. The CDR3 coding sequence is TGCGCCAGCAGCGCCGAACTAGCGGGGGGGTTTTTCTCTGGGGCCAACGTCCTGACTTTC. Translating it yields CASSAELAGGFFSGANVLTF.

The chain links TRBV5-4 to TRBJ2-1; 9 nucleotides align to TRBD2. The CDR3 sequence is 17 residues long. Germline V gene lookup returns CDR1 SGHNT and CDR2 YYREEE (reference sequence). Trimming cost V 0 bases and J 3 bases; bases outside gene matches: 7. In DNA, the CDR3 is TGTGCCAGCAGCTTGGACGGGCGACTAGCGGACTACAATGAGCAGTTCTTC. This codes for CASSLDGRLADYNEQFF.

V and J are TRBV5-4 and TRBJ1-4, with 9 positions matching TRBD1. J lost 8 bases, V lost 4 bases, and 6 bases had no gene match. The CDR3 has 14 residues. Germline CDR1 and CDR2: SGHNT and YYREEE (reference sequence). The CDR3 here is CASSETGGGEKLFF. As DNA, the CDR3 is TGTGCCAGCAGCGAGACAGGGGGAGGAGAAAAACTGTTTTTT.

The sample holds one count of this clone. The junction departs from germline at one end; a sequencing error may be responsible. V and J are TRBV7-7 and TRBJ2-1; tentatively, D is TRBD1 (5 bases). CDR3 length: 13 amino acids. From germline, CDR1 is SSHAT and CDR2 FNYEAQ (reference sequence). The CDR3 region is CASSPSRAREQFF. The CDR3 DNA reads TGTGCTAGCAGCCCGAGCAGGGCCCGAGAGCAGTTCTTC.

V gene TRBV7-9 combines with J gene TRBJ2-1; 10 positions match TRBD1. This CDR3 comprises 15 residues. CDR1 is SEHNR and CDR2 is FQNEAQ in the germline V gene (reference sequence). The trim removed 5 bases at V and 6 bases at J, leaving 7 bases unmatched. Here the CDR3 reads CASSARDRGLNEQFF. The CDR3 DNA is TGTGCCAGCAGCGCACGGGACAGGGGACTCAATGAGCAGTTCTTC.

V usage is TRBV2 and J usage is TRBJ1-1; tentatively, D is TRBD1 (6 bases). The CDR3 covers 14 residues. V was pared by 6 bases and J by 0 bases, with 11 bases between. Germline CDR1 reads SNHLY; CDR2 reads FYNNEI. For the CDR3, the DNA is TGTGCCAGCAGATGGACAGCCATGAACACTGAAGCTTTCTTT. Protein sequence: CASRWTAMNTEAFF.

The chain uses TRBV27 and TRBJ1-6, with D possibly matching TRBD1 (5 bases). Germline V gene data show CDR1 as MNHEY and CDR2 as SMNVEV (reference sequence). The CDR3 contains 15 residues. V lost 4 bases and J lost 13, with 20 bases in between. CDR3 amino acids: CASSSLGDSRGPLHF. In DNA, the CDR3 is TGTGCCAGCAGTTCATTAGGGGACTCGAGGGGCCCCCTCCACTTT.

V usage is TRBV11-2 and J usage is TRBJ2-5; D unclear. The V end was cut by 1 base, the J end by 5 bases, with 14 bases between. This CDR3 comprises 15 residues. CDR1 and CDR2 from the germline V gene are SGHAT and FQNNGV. In DNA form, the CDR3 reads TGTGCCAGCAGCTTAGGGGCCTCCTCCCGGGAGACCCAGTACTTC. This sequence encodes CASSLGASSRETQYF.

The V gene is TRBV6-1, the J gene TRBJ1-2; D is perhaps TRBD1 (5 bases). This CDR3 has 14 residues. Germline V gives CDR1 MNHNS, CDR2 SASEGT. V lost 2 bases, J lost 2 bases, and 9 bases lay in between. CDR3 residues: CASSEWPGNYGYTF. As DNA, the CDR3 is TGTGCCAGCAGTGAATGGCCAGGGAACTATGGCTACACCTTC.

The gene calls are TRBV2 and TRBJ2-3; 9 nucleotides match TRBD2. CDR1 and CDR2 from the germline V gene are SNHLY and FYNNEI. The CDR3 is 17 amino acids. V trimming: 0 bases; J trimming: 2 bases; junction bases outside the gene matches: 6. CDR3 loop: CASSEAGTSLHTDTQYF. CDR3 DNA sequence: TGTGCCAGCAGTGAAGCGGGGACTAGCCTGCACACAGATACGCAGTATTTT.

The rearrangement joins TRBV9 to TRBJ2-5; 8 nucleotides agree with TRBD2. Germline V gives CDR1 SGDLS, CDR2 YYNGEE. The V gene end was trimmed by 0 bases and the J gene end by 1 base; junction bases not matched to a gene: 5. The CDR3 runs to 16 residues. The DNA of the CDR3 is TGTGCCAGCAGCGTAGGGGGTAGCGGGGCCCAAGAGACCCAGTACTTC. Translating it yields CASSVGGSGAQETQYF.

The chain combines TRBV20-1 with TRBJ1-1; weak D call: TRBD1 (6 bases). The CDR3 sequence is 11 residues long. V was pared by 5 bases and J by 5 bases, with 9 bases between. Germline values: CDR1 DFQATT, CDR2 SNEGSKA (reference sequence). The chain's CDR3 is CSAPRGTEAFF. CDR3 DNA sequence: TGCAGTGCTCCAAGGGGGACTGAAGCTTTCTTT.

The chain recombines TRBV4-3 with TRBJ2-1; 8 bases map to TRBD2. The V gene's germline CDR1 is LGHNA and CDR2 YSLEER. V lost 0 bases to trimming and J lost 4 bases; unmatched junction nucleotides: 11. This CDR3 spans 18 amino acids. The CDR3 DNA is TGCGCCAGCAGCCAAGATAGAGTCGGTAGCGGGATTTACAATGAGCAGTTCTTC. It specifies CASSQDRVGSGIYNEQFF.

The chain is built from TRBV6-1 and TRBJ2-1; D gene uncertain. The germline V and J ends were trimmed by 0 bases and 0 bases, with 9 bases remaining between them. This CDR3 region has 16 residues. Germline CDR1 is MNHNS and CDR2 is SASEGT. The CDR3 loop is CASSEAPSSSYNEQFF. In nucleotides, the CDR3 is TGTGCCAGCAGTGAAGCGCCTTCCAGCTCCTACAATGAGCAGTTCTTC.